Below are 4 T cell receptor beta chains sequenced from a single sample in a study of read filtering for tumor transcriptome and immune sequencing. From about 400 ng of RNA, a library with molecular barcoded alpha/delta and beta/gamma adaptors was made. From the reads, TCRdb called clonotypes with MiXCR, one entry per CDR3 protein. There are 100,000 to 150,000 distinct CDR3 sequences in the sample; less than 15% occur only once, and more than 6.5% lies in the top ten. The source material was a population of CD138-negative cells sorted from bone marrow. Receptors originate from a donor at least 40 years old with multiple myeloma.

The sample holds many counts of this clonotype. The chain couples TRBV20-1 to TRBJ2-7; perhaps D is TRBD1 or TRBD2 (6 bases each). Trimming removed 5 bases at V and 0 bases at J, with 17 bases between. Germline values: CDR1 DFQATT, CDR2 SNEGSKA (reference sequence). The CDR3 is 15 amino acids. CDR3 coding DNA: TGCAGTGCTCCTCGGGGGCAGGCCAACTCCTACGAGCAGTACTTC. Its protein product is CSAPRGQANSYEQYF.

Many counts were recorded for this clonotype. The gene calls are TRBV11-1 and TRBJ2-3, with D maybe TRBD2 (6 bases). V was cut by 3 bases and J by 3 bases, with 19 bases left in between. The germline CDR1 and CDR2 sequences are SGHAT and FQDESV (reference sequence). The CDR3 is made up of 17 amino acids. CDR3 bases: TGTGCCAGCAGCTTGACCCCCCGAGGGACTGGAACAGATACGCAGTATTTT. Its protein is CASSLTPRGTGTDTQYF.

This clonotype was recorded many times. J is TRBJ2-3 and V is TRBV11-2, with TRBD2 matching over 8 bases. The CDR3 is made up of 15 amino acids. The germline V gene encodes CDR1 SGHAT and CDR2 FQNNGV. Germline trimming cut 3 bases from V and 2 bases from J; bases unmatched to any gene: 4. The CDR3 loop reads CASSLSGLATDTQYF. As DNA, the CDR3 is TGTGCCAGCAGCTTGTCCGGACTAGCCACAGATACGCAGTATTTT.

This clonotype was recorded at least ten times. The chain is built from TRBV30 and TRBJ2-1; no firm D call. CDR1 and CDR2 from the germline V gene are GTSNPN and SVGIG (reference sequence). Deletions cut 5 bases from V and 4 bases from J, with 15 bases between. The CDR3 is made up of 14 amino acids. CDR3 in amino acids: CAWSTRTEYNEQFF. The CDR3 coding sequence is TGTGCCTGGTCCACCCGGACGGAATACAATGAGCAGTTCTTC.